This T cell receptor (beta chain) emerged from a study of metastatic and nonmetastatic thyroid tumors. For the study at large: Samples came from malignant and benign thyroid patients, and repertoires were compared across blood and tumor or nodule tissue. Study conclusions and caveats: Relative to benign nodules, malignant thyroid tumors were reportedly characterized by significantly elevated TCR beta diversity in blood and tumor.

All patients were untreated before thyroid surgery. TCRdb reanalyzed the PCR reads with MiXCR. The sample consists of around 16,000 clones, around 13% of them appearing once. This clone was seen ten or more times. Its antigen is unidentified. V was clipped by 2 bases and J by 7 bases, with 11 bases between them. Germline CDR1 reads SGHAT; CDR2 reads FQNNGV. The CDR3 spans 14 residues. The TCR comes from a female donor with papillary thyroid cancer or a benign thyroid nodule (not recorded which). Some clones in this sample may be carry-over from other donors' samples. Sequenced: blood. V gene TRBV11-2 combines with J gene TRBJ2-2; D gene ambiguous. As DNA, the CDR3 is TGTGCCAGCAGCTTATCAGCTCTGGGCGGGGAGCTGTTTTTT. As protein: CASSLSALGGELFF.